Listed below are T cell receptor beta chains from one sample, sequenced in a study of blood T cell repertoires in COVID-19. Profiled with immunoSEQ multiplex PCR; TCRdb holds only in-frame clones, not every one. The profile shows 150,000 to 200,000 clones, roughly 90% of them singletons. Sequencing used PBMCs or T cells enriched from blood (not recorded which). Receptors were obtained from a woman in her forties or fifties who had recovered from COVID-19. CDR3s include the opening cysteine and the closing phenylalanine or tryptophan. The order of the fields is J gene, V gene, clone size, D gene, CDR3 DNA, CDR3 protein. A D gene is named only where the DNA matches it firmly. Not every row has a clone size; where given, it reads once, few, many or a size class.

J gene: TRBJ1-6
V gene: TRBV5-1
clone size: .
D gene: .
CDR3 DNA: TGCGCCAGCAGCCTCCCCGGCGGTAATTCACCCCTCCACTTT
CDR3 protein: CASSLPGGNSPLHF

J gene: TRBJ2-2
V gene: TRBV9
clone size: .
D gene: .
CDR3 DNA: TGTGCCAGCAGCGTAGCGAGCACCGGGGAGCTGTTTTTT
CDR3 protein: CASSVASTGELFF

J gene: TRBJ1-6
V gene: TRBV7-2
clone size: .
D gene: .
CDR3 DNA: TGTGCCAGCGCACTGGGAGGTAATTCACCCCTCCACTTT
CDR3 protein: CASALGGNSPLHF

J gene: TRBJ2-1
V gene: TRBV7-9
clone size: .
D gene: .
CDR3 DNA: TGTGCCAGCAGCTTAGGGGGACTGGGGTACAATGAGCAGTTCTTC
CDR3 protein: CASSLGGLGYNEQFF

J gene: TRBJ1-2
V gene: TRBV30
clone size: once
D gene: .
CDR3 DNA: TGTGCCTGGACCAGCAGGCCCATTAACTATGGCTACACCTTC
CDR3 protein: CAWTSRPINYGYTF

J gene: TRBJ1-5
V gene: TRBV3-1/TRBV3-2
clone size: .
D gene: TRBD1
CDR3 DNA: TGTGCCAGCAGCCAAGCCAGGGGGAATCAGCCCCAGCATTTT
CDR3 protein: CASSQARGNQPQHF

J gene: TRBJ2-7
V gene: TRBV6-2/TRBV6-3
clone size: .
D gene: TRBD1
CDR3 DNA: TGTGCCAGCAGTGCCGACAGGGGATACGAGCAGTACTTC
CDR3 protein: CASSADRGYEQYF

J gene: TRBJ1-2
V gene: TRBV6-5
clone size: .
D gene: .
CDR3 DNA: TGTGCCAGCAGTTACGCCGGGGTAGGGTATGGCTACACCTTC
CDR3 protein: CASSYAGVGYGYTF

J gene: TRBJ2-1
V gene: TRBV5-1
clone size: .
D gene: TRBD2
CDR3 DNA: TGCGCCAGCAGCGCCGGGACTACCTCACTCAATGAGCAGTTCTTC
CDR3 protein: CASSAGTTSLNEQFF

J gene: TRBJ2-6
V gene: TRBV10-3
clone size: few
D gene: .
CDR3 DNA: TGTGCCATCAGTGAGTCGGAGAATAACGTCCTGACTTTC
CDR3 protein: CAISESENNVLTF

J gene: TRBJ1-5
V gene: TRBV6-5
clone size: .
D gene: TRBD1
CDR3 DNA: TGTGCCAGCAGTTCCGGGACAGGGGTTAGCAATCAGCCCCAGCATTTT
CDR3 protein: CASSSGTGVSNQPQHF

J gene: TRBJ1-6
V gene: TRBV9
clone size: .
D gene: .
CDR3 DNA: TGTGCCAGCAGCGTAGAGTCATCCCAAGGGGGTTCACCCCTCCACTTT
CDR3 protein: CASSVESSQGGSPLHF

J gene: TRBJ2-2
V gene: TRBV7-2
clone size: .
D gene: TRBD1
CDR3 DNA: TGTGCCAGCAGTCCGGACAGGGACACCGGGGAGCTGTTTTTT
CDR3 protein: CASSPDRDTGELFF

J gene: TRBJ1-2
V gene: TRBV7-2
clone size: .
D gene: .
CDR3 DNA: TGTGCCAGCAGCCCCCTTTATGGCTACACCTTC
CDR3 protein: CASSPLYGYTF

J gene: TRBJ2-3
V gene: TRBV19
clone size: .
D gene: TRBD2
CDR3 DNA: TGTGCCAGTAGAAGGACTAGCGGGGGGGATCCCGGGGATACGCAGTATTTT
CDR3 protein: CASRRTSGGDPGDTQYF

J gene: TRBJ2-3
V gene: TRBV24-1
clone size: .
D gene: .
CDR3 DNA: TGTGCCACCAGTGATTTAGCGGGTGGGGCCCCAGATACGCAGTATTTT
CDR3 protein: CATSDLAGGAPDTQYF

J gene: TRBJ2-5
V gene: TRBV12-3/TRBV12-4
clone size: .
D gene: .
CDR3 DNA: TGTGCCAGCGGGGGCCCCGGACGAGAGACCCAGTACTTC
CDR3 protein: CASGGPGRETQYF

J gene: TRBJ2-7
V gene: TRBV7-9
clone size: few
D gene: TRBD1
CDR3 DNA: TGTGCCAGCAGCCCTGGGGACAGGGGCCTCTCCTACGAGCAGTACTTC
CDR3 protein: CASSPGDRGLSYEQYF

J gene: TRBJ1-1
V gene: TRBV18
clone size: many
D gene: .
CDR3 DNA: TGTGCCAGCTCACCAATCTCAGGGGCGAGTACTGAAGCTTTCTTT
CDR3 protein: CASSPISGASTEAFF

J gene: TRBJ1-2
V gene: TRBV12-3/TRBV12-4
clone size: .
D gene: .
CDR3 DNA: TGTGCCAGCAGTTTAGGGACAGCACAAGGCTACACCTTC
CDR3 protein: CASSLGTAQGYTF